The clone carrying this TCR beta chain was seen only a few times. As yet, its antigen is unknown. The sample originates from a study of T-cell memory formation after mild COVID-19. Whole-study findings and limits: Nothing showed for sure that second-wave clones peaking on day 37 were SARS-CoV-2 specific. Later expanders leaned CD4+, whereas day 15 to 85 contracting clones were balanced CD4/CD8.

5'RACE primed from the constant segment yielded TCR alpha and TCR beta cDNA libraries bearing sample barcodes and UMIs. TCRdb reprocessed the 5' RACE reads with MiXCR, giving one entry per CDR3 protein. Among around 440,000 distinct CDR3 sequences, 18% were seen once, and the ten largest hold roughly an eighth. Trimming left V 4 bases short and J 7 bases short, with 11 bases between. Germline V lookup: CDR1 SGHRS, CDR2 YFSETQ. The CDR3 sequence is 13 residues long. Material: PBMCs or a T cell subset sorted from them (not recorded which). This TCR came from an adult woman who had mild COVID-19 (a few samples of this study predate the infection). Cell type and time point are not known. The rearrangement links TRBV5-1 to TRBJ1-4; TRBD1 is a possible D gene (6 bases). As DNA, the CDR3 is TGCGCCAGCAGCCGGGGGGGGCGTGAAAAACTGTTTTTT. Its translation is CASSRGGREKLFF.